The T cell receptor beta chain under discussion was sequenced for a study of blood T cells in healthy people across ages. The authors ran a second PCR of roughly 6 to 12 cycles using a sample-barcoded 5' primer and a J-beta primer mix. TCRdb reprocessed the 5' RACE reads via MiXCR and lists one record per CDR3 protein. The table records about 400,000 distinct CDR3 sequences, approximately 52% of them present only once. The V gene end was trimmed by 4 bases and the J gene end by 4 bases; junction bases not matched to a gene: 3. Germline V gives CDR1 SGHRS, CDR2 YFSETQ. The CDR3 runs to 13 residues. Study-level results: Researchers said unsorted PBMCs prevented a conclusive naive versus antigen-experienced comparison. Long-lived donors exceeded aged donors in naive CD4+ cells and diversity. Diversity figures based on one million T cells were deemed too low.

This clonotype was counted between two and nine times. Its specificity is not known. The sample taken for sequencing was blood. The clonotype originates from a man aged 60-69 years in good health. The chain carries TRBV5-1 and TRBJ1-2, with 8 bases fitting TRBD1. The CDR3 bases are TGCGCCAGCAGCGACACAGGGGGCTATGGCTACACCTTC. Translation: CASSDTGGYGYTF.